The 20 T cell receptor beta chains listed next were all sequenced from one sample in a study of shared T cell receptors in the human thymus. Libraries were prepared by immunoSEQ multiplex PCR; TCRdb keeps only in-frame clonotypes and omits some of them. The data hold about 380,000 clones, with 85% to 95% observed a single time. The sample was thymocytes. The receptor set was obtained from a human donor.

The genes are TRBV27 and TRBJ2-2; D gene ambiguous. This CDR3 comprises 11 residues. The V gene's germline CDR1 is MNHEY and CDR2 SMNVEV (reference sequence). V lost 7 bases to trimming and J lost 2 bases, with 2 bases between them. The CDR3 DNA is TGTGCCAGCACTAACACCGGGGAGCTGTTTTTT. Protein sequence: CASTNTGELFF.

The V call is TRBV12-5, the J call TRBJ2-7; 7 bases fit TRBD2. The trim removed 3 bases at V and 3 bases at J, leaving 11 bases unmatched. Germline-derived CDR1 and CDR2 are LGHNT and FRNRAP. The CDR3 runs 16 residues. CDR3 region: CASGFVSMGGSYEQYF. The CDR3, as DNA: TGTGCTAGTGGTTTTGTTTCGATGGGGGGGAGCTACGAGCAGTACTTC.

The chain is built from TRBV4-2 and TRBJ2-3, with D unclear. The CDR3 runs to 14 residues. V lost 4 bases and J 2 bases, leaving 10 bases between the germline ends. The germline V gene encodes CDR1 LGHNA and CDR2 YNFKEQ. The DNA of the CDR3 is TGTGCCAGCAGCCGGGCGGTACTCACAGATACGCAGTATTTT. Its protein product is CASSRAVLTDTQYF.

The V and J genes are TRBV2 and TRBJ1-2; 9 bases map to TRBD1. The CDR3 contains 13 residues. Germline trimming cut 8 bases from V and 1 base from J; bases unmatched to any gene: 2. CDR1 and CDR2 from the germline V gene are SNHLY and FYNNEI. The CDR3 loop is CASYRGLNYGYTF. The CDR3 DNA is TGTGCCAGCTACAGGGGGCTTAACTATGGCTACACCTTC.

J is TRBJ2-7 and V is TRBV19, with D unclear. V was trimmed by 0 bases and J by 3 bases, leaving 15 bases between them. The germline CDR1 and CDR2 sequences are LNHDA and SQIVND (reference sequence). The length of the CDR3 is 16 residues. CDR3: CASSIDKGRESYEQYF. The CDR3 DNA reads TGTGCCAGTAGTATAGATAAAGGAAGAGAAAGCTACGAGCAGTACTTC.

This clone occurred once. The chain carries TRBV10-3 and TRBJ2-7; D is undetermined. CDR1 and CDR2 (germline): ENHRY, SYGVKD. CDR3 size: 17 residues. V shed 5 bases and J shed 7 bases, with 27 bases lying between them. CDR3 DNA sequence: TGTGCCATCAGTAGTGCAGTAGGGCGGTCTAGGATTGGGGAGCAGTACTTC. As protein: CAISSAVGRSRIGEQYF.

The chain couples TRBV7-8 to TRBJ2-5; D tentatively reads TRBD1 or TRBD2 (5 bases each). Germline V CDR1 and CDR2: SGHVS, FQNEAQ. CDR3 length equals 17 residues. Trimming pared 3 bases from V and 4 bases from J, leaving 21 bases between. The CDR3 is CASSFNLPAGTGETQYF. The CDR3 DNA follows: TGTGCCAGCAGCTTCAATCTCCCGGCAGGGACCGGAGAGACCCAGTACTTC.

The chain couples TRBV4-3 to TRBJ2-2; 8 nucleotides line up with TRBD1. Unmatched junction bases numbered 8, after V lost 8 bases and J lost 0 bases. Germline V gives CDR1 LGHNA, CDR2 YSLEER. CDR3 length: 16 amino acids. CDR3 residues: CASSGAGGPNTGELFF. The CDR3 DNA sequence: TGCGCCAGCTCGGGGGCAGGGGGCCCGAACACCGGGGAGCTGTTTTTT.

This chain uses TRBV4-3 with TRBJ1-1; possibly TRBD1 for D (6 bases). Germline values: CDR1 LGHNA, CDR2 YSLEER. CDR3 length: 15 amino acids. Trimming cost V 1 base and J 7 bases, with 16 bases left between them. The CDR3 is CASSQGRGPGGEAFF. As DNA, the CDR3 is TGCGCCAGCAGCCAAGGGCGGGGGCCCGGGGGTGAAGCTTTCTTT.

This chain connects TRBV19 to TRBJ2-1; TRBD1 aligns across 8 bases. V shed 4 bases, J shed 0 bases, and the junction held 2 bases outside the gene matches. CDR1 LNHDA and CDR2 SQIVND come from the germline V gene (reference sequence). The CDR3 is 15 amino acids. In DNA form, the CDR3 reads TGTGCCAGTAGTAGGGACAGGTACTCCTACAATGAGCAGTTCTTC. Its protein product is CASSRDRYSYNEQFF.

The chain is built from TRBV7-9 and TRBJ2-7, with D unclear. V was trimmed by 10 bases and J by 0 bases, leaving 10 bases between them. The CDR3 runs to 12 residues. In germline, CDR1 is SEHNR, CDR2 FQNEAQ (reference sequence). CDR3 sequence reads: CATDSRSYEQYF. DNA for the CDR3: TGTGCCACCGACTCGCGCTCCTACGAGCAGTACTTC.

The V and J genes are TRBV28 and TRBJ2-7, with a weak D call TRBD2 (5 bases). The CDR3 consists of 13 residues. V lost 4 bases to trimming and J lost 3 bases, with 10 bases between them. Per the germline V gene, CDR1 is MDHEN and CDR2 is SYDVKM. CDR3 loop: CASSSLRDYEQYF. The DNA for the CDR3 is TGTGCCAGCAGTTCCCTACGGGACTACGAGCAGTACTTC. Using reference TRBV28 and TRBJ2-7 for the parts outside the CDR3, the full variable domain is DVKVTQSSRYLVKRTGEKVFLECVQDMDHENMFWYRQDPGLGLRLIYFSYDVKMKEKGDIPEGYSVSREKKERFSLILESASTNQTSMYLCASSSLRDYEQYFGPGTRLTVT.

V is TRBV4-2 and J is TRBJ1-1; maybe TRBD1 (5 bases). V gave up 1 base and J gave up 0 bases, with 9 bases separating them. This CDR3 spans 15 amino acids. The germline V gene encodes CDR1 LGHNA and CDR2 YNFKEQ. This chain's CDR3 is CASSQGQFMNTEAFF. The DNA for the CDR3 is TGTGCCAGCAGCCAAGGACAGTTCATGAACACTGAAGCTTTCTTT.

A single count supports this clone. The genes are TRBV5-5 and TRBJ2-4, with 7 nucleotides matching TRBD2. Germline V lookup: CDR1 SGHKS, CDR2 YYEKEE (reference sequence). J was trimmed by 0 bases and V by 7 bases; bases with no gene match: 10. This CDR3 region has 16 residues. The CDR3 DNA reads TGTGCCAGCGGAATTAGGAGCGGGGTAGCCAAAAACATTCAGTACTTC. Translation gives CASGIRSGVAKNIQYF. Full variable domain (missing parts from reference TRBV5-5 and TRBJ2-4): DAGVTQSPTHLIKTRGQQVTLRCSPISGHKSVSWYQQVLGQGPQFIFQYYEKEERGRGNFPDRFSARQFPNYSSELNVNALLLGDSALYLCASGIRSGVAKNIQYFGAGTRLSVL.

The chain is built from TRBV7-2 and TRBJ2-5, with 7 positions matching TRBD2. The V segment lost 6 bases and the J segment 5 bases; nucleotides outside the gene matches: 9. There are 14 residues in the CDR3. Germline assignment: CDR1 SGHTA and CDR2 FQGNSA. The CDR3 DNA reads TGTGCCAGCAGTCTTGAGCGGGATCGGGAGACCCAGTACTTC. Translation: CASSLERDRETQYF.

The chain joins TRBV30 to TRBJ2-2; maybe TRBD1 (6 bases). CDR3 size: 13 residues. Germline V gene sequence: CDR1 GTSNPN, CDR2 SVGIG (reference sequence). V gave up 2 bases and J gave up 6 bases, with 10 bases separating them. The CDR3 DNA reads TGTGCCTGGAGTAACACAGGGTCCGGGGAGCTGTTTTTT. Residues: CAWSNTGSGELFF.

The V and J genes are TRBV11-2 and TRBJ2-7, with D uncertain. This CDR3 region has 16 residues. The V gene's germline CDR1 is SGHAT and CDR2 FQNNGV. Between the trimmed V and J ends, which lost 0 bases and 5 bases, there was a span of 17 bases. CDR3 region: CASSLERPPGSNEQYF. The CDR3 DNA reads TGTGCCAGCAGCTTAGAGAGGCCCCCCGGGTCCAACGAGCAGTACTTC.

This chain joins TRBV7-9 and TRBJ2-7, with D maybe TRBD2 (6 bases). Trimming shortened V by 1 base and J by 0 bases, and 13 bases separated the two germline ends. Germline V gene sequence: CDR1 SEHNR, CDR2 FQNEAQ (reference sequence). The CDR3 totals 16 residues. The DNA for the CDR3 is TGTGCCAGCAGCTTAGAACTGGAGGGGACCTCCTACGAGCAGTACTTC. It is translated as CASSLELEGTSYEQYF.

The genes are TRBV27 and TRBJ2-7; no definite D call. V was cut by 4 bases and J by 5 bases, with 12 bases left in between. This CDR3 has 13 residues. Per the germline V gene, CDR1 is MNHEY and CDR2 is SMNVEV (reference sequence). DNA of the CDR3: TGTGCCAGCAGTTGGAGAGTTGGGAACGAGCAGTACTTC. This encodes CASSWRVGNEQYF.

The chain combines TRBV7-6 with TRBJ2-6, with D maybe TRBD1 (5 bases). The ends were cut back, 1 base at V and 0 bases at J, with 16 bases in the middle. Germline lookup yields CDR1 SGHVS and CDR2 FNYEAQ. This CDR3 contains 19 residues. The DNA for the CDR3 is TGTGCCAGCAGCTTAGAAGGACATGTATCCAGCTCTGGGGCCAACGTCCTGACTTTC. As protein: CASSLEGHVSSSGANVLTF.